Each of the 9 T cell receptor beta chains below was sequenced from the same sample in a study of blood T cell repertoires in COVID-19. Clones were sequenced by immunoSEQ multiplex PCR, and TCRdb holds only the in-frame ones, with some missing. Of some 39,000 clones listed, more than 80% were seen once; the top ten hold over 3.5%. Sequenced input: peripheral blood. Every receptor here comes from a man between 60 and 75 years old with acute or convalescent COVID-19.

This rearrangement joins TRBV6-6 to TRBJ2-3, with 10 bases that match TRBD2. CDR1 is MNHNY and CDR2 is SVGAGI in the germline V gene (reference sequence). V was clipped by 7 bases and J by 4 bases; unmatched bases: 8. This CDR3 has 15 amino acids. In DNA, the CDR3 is TGTGCCAGCACCTTAAGCGGGGGGGCTGCAGATACGCAGTATTTT. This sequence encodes CASTLSGGAADTQYF.

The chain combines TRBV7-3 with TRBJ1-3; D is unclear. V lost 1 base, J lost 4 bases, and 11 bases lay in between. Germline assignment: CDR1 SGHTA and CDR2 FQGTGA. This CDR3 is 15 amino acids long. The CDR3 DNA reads TGTGCCAGCAGCTTAAGTGGCGCGGCGGGAAACACCATATATTTT. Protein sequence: CASSLSGAAGNTIYF.

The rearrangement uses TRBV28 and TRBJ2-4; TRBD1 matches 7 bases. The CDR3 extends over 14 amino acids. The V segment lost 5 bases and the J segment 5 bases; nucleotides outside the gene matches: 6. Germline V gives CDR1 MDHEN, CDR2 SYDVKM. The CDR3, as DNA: TGTGCCAGCAGTCCCCGACAGGGTCAAAACATTCAGTACTTC. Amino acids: CASSPRQGQNIQYF.

CDR3 coding DNA: TGTGCCAGCAGTTTATCCCAAACAGCGGGAGGGGGCACCGGGGAGCTGTTTTTT. Its protein product is CASSLSQTAGGGTGELFF. The V gene is TRBV28, the J gene TRBJ2-2; 10 bases match TRBD2. Germline CDR1 is MDHEN and CDR2 is SYDVKM. Trimming removed 1 base from V and 4 bases from J; junction bases left unmatched: 9. The CDR3 runs 18 residues.

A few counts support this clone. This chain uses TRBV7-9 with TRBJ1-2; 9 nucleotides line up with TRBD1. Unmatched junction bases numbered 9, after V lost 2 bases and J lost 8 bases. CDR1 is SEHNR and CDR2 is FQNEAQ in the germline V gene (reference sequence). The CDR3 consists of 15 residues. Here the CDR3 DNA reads TGTGCCAGCAGCTTAAAGGGACAGGGCCCCGCAGGCTACACCTTC. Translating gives CASSLKGQGPAGYTF.

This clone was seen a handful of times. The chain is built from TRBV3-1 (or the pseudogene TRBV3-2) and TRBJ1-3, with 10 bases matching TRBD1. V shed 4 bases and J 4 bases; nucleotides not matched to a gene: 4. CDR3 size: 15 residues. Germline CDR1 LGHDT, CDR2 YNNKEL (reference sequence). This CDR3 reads CASSPRTGGGNTIYF. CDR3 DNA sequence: TGTGCCAGCAGCCCCCGGACAGGGGGGGGAAACACCATATATTTT.

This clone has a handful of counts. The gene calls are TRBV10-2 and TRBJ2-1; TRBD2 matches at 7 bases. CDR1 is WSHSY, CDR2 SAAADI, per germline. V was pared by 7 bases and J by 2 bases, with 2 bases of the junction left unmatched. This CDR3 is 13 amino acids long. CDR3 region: CASKTSPYNEQFF. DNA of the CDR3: TGCGCCAGCAAGACTAGCCCCTACAATGAGCAGTTCTTC.

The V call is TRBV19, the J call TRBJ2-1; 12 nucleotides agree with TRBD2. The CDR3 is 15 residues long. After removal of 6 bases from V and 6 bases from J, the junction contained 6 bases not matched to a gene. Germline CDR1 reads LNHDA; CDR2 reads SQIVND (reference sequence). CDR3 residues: CASRQGLAGANEQFF. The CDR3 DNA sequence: TGTGCCAGTAGACAGGGACTAGCGGGCGCCAATGAGCAGTTCTTC.

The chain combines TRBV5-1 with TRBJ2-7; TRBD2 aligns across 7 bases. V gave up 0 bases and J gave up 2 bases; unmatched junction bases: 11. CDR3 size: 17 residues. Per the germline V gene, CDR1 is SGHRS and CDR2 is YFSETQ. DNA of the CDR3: TGCGCCAGCAGCTTGGCCTTAAGCGGGACGGAACCCTACGAGCAGTACTTC. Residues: CASSLALSGTEPYEQYF.